These T cell receptor beta chains were read from a single sample in a study of blood T cell repertoires in COVID-19. Clones were sequenced by immunoSEQ multiplex PCR, and TCRdb holds only the in-frame ones, with some missing. The table shows 150,000 to 200,000 clones, with 85% occurring only once. Sequenced: peripheral blood. Source of these receptors: a human donor with acute or convalescent COVID-19. The donor label of this sample is uncertain. The CDR3 runs from the conserved cysteine through the conserved F or W. Size is omitted from some rows. Given values are once, few, many or a class for expanded clones.

abundance,v_gene,len,CDR3aa
-,TRBV19,15,CASTPWGERTSEAFF
-,TRBV19,14,CASKKTQGKGGYTF
-,TRBV23-1,17,CASSQSAKRPTYNEQFF
once,TRBV5-1,20,CASSLGRQQLRTAPYNEQFF
-,TRBV28,14,CASSLGAGGYGYTF
once,TRBV3-1/TRBV3-2,16,CASSQVRGDSYNEQFF
-,TRBV2,14,CASSGQGWGYGYTF
-,TRBV6-5,14,CASSYTGYGAEAFF
-,TRBV7-6,15,CASSPWSRGNTEAFF
-,TRBV5-1,15,CASSLNDWRDSPLHF
-,TRBV7-2,14,CASSFLSVNTEAFF
-,TRBV2,14,CATFLSGGTDTQYF
-,TRBV7-2,12,CASSSPFNEQFF
-,TRBV7-9,15,CASHRQGAAYTEAFF
-,TRBV5-1,15,CASSLWGSSYNEQFF
once,TRBV5-4,14,CASSLLYGNTEAFF
few,TRBV14,15,CASSQVQTGNTEAFF
-,TRBV5-6,13,CASSLVGSYGYTF
-,TRBV6-1,15,CASSERRGGRETQYF
-,TRBV27,14,CASSPRQSGEKLFF
-,TRBV4-2,15,CASSHPGQANTEAFF
many,TRBV3-1/TRBV3-2,13,CASSQEGGKTQYF
-,TRBV4-3,16,CASSQVISSSSYEQYF
-,TRBV18,15,CASSPTGSRNQPQHF
once,TRBV19,15,CASIEGGLGTGELFF
-,TRBV6-6,15,CASSYGDRGLETQYF
-,TRBV7-8,16,CASSLKQGLAGNTIYF
-,TRBV3-1/TRBV3-2,14,CASSQVQRPKGYTF
-,TRBV7-2,15,CASSLTTSTNEKLFF
-,TRBV6-5,16,CASSYLRTGSPYEQYF
-,TRBV7-3,14,CASSLEARLDTQYF
-,TRBV3-1/TRBV3-2,16,CASSQGWNQGGNTIYF
-,TRBV7-9,15,CASSPAGAFTGELFF
-,TRBV2,12,CASRRGNQPQHF
few,TRBV5-1,14,CASTSQGTNSPLHF
-,TRBV7-3,18,CASSLIVVGPGVTDTQYF
-,TRBV9,14,CASSVEAARYEQYF
-,TRBV24-1,17,CATSDVAGTGAYNEQFF
-,TRBV7-2,15,CASSLANGRNQPQHF
-,TRBV23-1,13,CASRGKGEGGYTF
-,TRBV5-6,14,CASSLVQGSYEQYF
-,TRBV27,20,CASSLSPFGIWAEGNTEAFF
-,TRBV7-2,15,CASSFGTGENTEAFF